The rows below give T cell receptor beta chains drawn from one sample of a study of blood T cell repertoires in COVID-19. Some clones are missing from TCRdb's copy, which holds only in-frame ones; the method was immunoSEQ multiplex PCR. The sample consists of some 150,000 clones, roughly 80% of them appearing once. The sequenced material came from peripheral blood. The receptors were sampled from a middle-aged woman with active or convalescent COVID-19. The CDR3 runs from the conserved cysteine through the conserved F or W. A D gene is named only where the DNA matches it firmly. Size is omitted from some rows. Given values are once, few, many or a class for expanded clones.

D	V	size	J	CDR3	DNA
TRBD1	TRBV28	-	TRBJ1-2	CASRGGQGYGYTF	TGTGCCAGCAGGGGGGGACAGGGGTATGGCTACACCTTC
-	TRBV15	-	TRBJ2-6	CATSRGRQSLSGANVLTF	TGTGCCACCAGCAGAGGACGACAATCACTGTCTGGGGCCAACGTCCTGACTTTC
TRBD1	TRBV5-6	-	TRBJ1-2	CASTWTGNLYGYTF	TGTGCCAGCACCTGGACAGGAAACCTCTATGGCTACACCTTC
TRBD1	TRBV5-6	-	TRBJ1-3	CASSWGQGLGGNTIYF	TGTGCCAGCAGCTGGGGACAGGGGTTAGGAGGAAACACCATATATTTT
-	TRBV10-3	-	TRBJ2-7	CAIGLYEQYF	TGTGCCATCGGACTGTACGAGCAGTACTTC
TRBD1	TRBV24-1	-	TRBJ1-5	CATSDPRRGGGGNQPQHF	TGTGCCACCAGTGATCCCAGGAGAGGGGGCGGCGGCAATCAGCCCCAGCATTTT
TRBD1	TRBV5-1	-	TRBJ2-7	CASSSRDRSLEQYF	TGCGCCAGCAGCTCCCGGGACAGGTCCTTGGAGCAGTACTTC
-	TRBV7-2	-	TRBJ1-5	CASRAGTLSNQPQHF	TGTGCCAGCAGGGCTGGGACTCTGAGTAATCAGCCCCAGCATTTT
-	TRBV5-5	-	TRBJ1-5	CASSLWQGNQPQHF	TGTGCCAGCAGCTTGTGGCAGGGCAATCAGCCCCAGCATTTT
-	TRBV7-9	-	TRBJ2-4	CASSTPGLAKNIQYF	TGTGCCAGCAGCACACCGGGACTAGCCAAAAACATTCAGTACTTC
-	TRBV30	-	TRBJ2-7	CAWSDSRWEQYF	TGTGCCTGGAGTGATTCGAGGTGGGAGCAGTACTTC
TRBD2	TRBV20-1	-	TRBJ2-7	CSASRLAGREQYF	TGCAGTGCTAGTCGGCTAGCGGGAAGGGAGCAGTACTTC
TRBD1	TRBV28	-	TRBJ1-5	CASSSTPTGNQPQHF	TGTGCCAGCAGTTCCACCCCGACAGGGAATCAGCCCCAGCATTTT
-	TRBV19	once	TRBJ1-2	CASSIGGRRLGPNGYTF	TGTGCCAGTAGTATTGGGGGCAGACGTCTAGGACCCAATGGCTACACCTTC
TRBD2	TRBV5-4	-	TRBJ2-3	CASSLSASGGDTQYF	TGTGCCAGCAGCTTGTCCGCTAGCGGGGGTGATACGCAGTATTTT
TRBD1	TRBV5-1	once	TRBJ2-3	CASSSLYRGLSQYF	TGCGCCAGCAGCTCCCTGTACAGGGGGCTATCGCAGTATTTT
-	TRBV5-4	-	TRBJ1-1	CASSITGNTEAFF	TGTGCCAGCAGCATTACAGGGAACACTGAAGCTTTCTTT
-	TRBV15	few	TRBJ1-6	CATSRDRGTFSYNSPLHF	TGTGCCACCAGCAGAGATCGGGGGACTTTCTCCTATAATTCACCCCTCCACTTT
-	TRBV15	-	TRBJ1-5	CATSRSDRDKNQPQHF	TGTGCCACCAGCAGATCCGACCGGGACAAAAATCAGCCCCAGCATTTT
TRBD1	TRBV11-2	once	TRBJ1-2	CASSLADREVYGYTF	TGTGCCAGCAGCTTAGCCGACAGGGAGGTCTATGGCTACACCTTC
-	TRBV18	-	TRBJ1-5	CASSPASGAGNQPQHF	TGTGCCAGCTCACCAGCGAGTGGGGCCGGGAATCAGCCCCAGCATTTT
-	TRBV5-4	many	TRBJ1-3	CASSRPGGLAGNTIYF	TGTGCCAGCAGCCGCCCGGGGGGGCTGGCTGGAAACACCATATATTTT
-	TRBV19	-	TRBJ2-7	CASSMGGQHHRSSYEQYF	TGTGCCAGTAGTATGGGGGGACAGCATCACCGGAGCTCCTACGAGCAGTACTTC
-	TRBV4-2	-	TRBJ2-1	CASSQDLIGSYNEQFF	TGTGCCAGCAGCCAAGATCTAATCGGCTCCTACAATGAGCAGTTCTTC
TRBD1	TRBV24-1	-	TRBJ1-5	CATSDSRQGASNQPQHF	TGTGCCACCAGTGACTCACGACAGGGGGCGAGCAATCAGCCCCAGCATTTT
-	TRBV28	-	TRBJ1-2	CASSLGQPDYGYTF	TGTGCCAGCAGTTTAGGACAGCCCGACTATGGCTACACCTTC
-	TRBV30	-	TRBJ1-1	CAWAWAGKTEAFF	TGTGCCTGGGCCTGGGCAGGGAAGACTGAAGCTTTCTTT
-	TRBV15	-	TRBJ2-1	CATSRGPIKGEQFF	TGTGCCACCAGCAGAGGACCGATCAAGGGGGAGCAGTTCTTC
-	TRBV9	few	TRBJ1-3	CASTLGLSGNTIYF	TGTGCCAGCACCTTGGGCCTCTCTGGAAACACCATATATTTT
-	TRBV9	-	TRBJ2-1	CASSVGPQGAYNEQFF	TGTGCCAGCAGCGTTGGTCCCCAGGGCGCCTACAATGAGCAGTTCTTC
TRBD1	TRBV5-1	-	TRBJ1-2	CASSLGQGNGYTF	TGCGCCAGCAGCTTGGGACAGGGAAACGGCTACACCTTC
-	TRBV21-1	-	TRBJ1-3	CASSKAGDSPSVGNTIYF	TGTGCCAGCAGCAAGGCAGGGGATTCCCCTTCCGTAGGAAACACCATATATTTT
TRBD2	TRBV7-7	-	TRBJ2-1	CASSPQWGGDNNEQFF	TGTGCTAGCAGCCCCCAATGGGGGGGAGATAACAATGAGCAGTTCTTC
TRBD2	TRBV3-1/TRBV3-2	-	TRBJ2-3	CASSQGRAGGFSKSTDTQYF	TGTGCCAGCAGCCAAGGAAGGGCGGGGGGCTTCTCCAAGAGCACAGATACGCAGTATTTT
-	TRBV3-1/TRBV3-2	-	TRBJ1-2	CASSPRGSDGYTF	TGTGCCAGCAGCCCCAGGGGATCGGATGGCTACACCTTC
-	TRBV25-1	once	TRBJ1-2	CASSESLTGYGYTF	TGTGCCAGCAGTGAATCCCTCACAGGTTATGGCTACACCTTC
-	TRBV9	-	TRBJ1-2	CASSVGGSGHYGYTF	TGTGCCAGCAGCGTAGGCGGCAGCGGGCACTATGGCTACACCTTC
-	TRBV5-1	-	TRBJ2-5	CASSLAPEETQYF	TGCGCCAGCAGCTTGGCCCCAGAAGAGACCCAGTACTTC